This is a list of T cell receptor beta chains from one sample in a study of OX40 agonist ivuxolimab in advanced cancers. The protocol was immunoSEQ multiplex PCR, while the TCRdb copy is restricted to in-frame clones and leaves out a portion. Of 60,000 to 75,000 clones listed, about four fifths are singletons. This material consisted of CD4+ or CD8+ T cells sorted from blood, taken in a trial of the OX40 agonist ivuxolimab. These receptors all stem from an adult with an advanced solid tumor such as melanoma, head and neck, liver or kidney cancer. The CDR3 runs from the conserved cysteine through the conserved F or W. The D gene is left open where the match is weak. Expanded clones are given a class, and other clones once, few, many or no size at all.

>TRBD1|-|TRBJ2-1|TRBV5-6
CASSTLRDSLTYNEQFF
TGTGCCAGCAGCACCCTCAGGGACAGTCTAACCTACAATGAGCAGTTCTTC
>-|-|TRBJ2-7|TRBV19
CASSIWGSSGEQYF
TGTGCCAGTAGTATATGGGGAAGTAGCGGCGAGCAGTACTTC
>-|many|TRBJ1-2|TRBV30
CAWRPGALSYGYTF
TGTGCCTGGAGGCCAGGGGCCTTATCCTATGGCTACACCTTC
>TRBD1|-|TRBJ1-1|TRBV5-1
CASSPDRGEAFF
TGCGCCAGCAGCCCGGACAGGGGTGAAGCTTTCTTT
>-|once|TRBJ2-5|TRBV5-1
CASSLRPGREETQYF
TGCGCCAGCAGCTTGCGGCCCGGAAGGGAGGAGACCCAGTACTTC
>-|-|TRBJ1-1|TRBV21-1
CASSKALNGGTGYYTEAFF
TGTGCCAGCAGCAAAGCGCTAAACGGGGGGACAGGGTATTACACTGAAGCTTTCTTT
>-|few|TRBJ1-2|TRBV14
CASSLLQGGGYGYTF
TGTGCCAGCAGCCTCTTACAGGGAGGAGGTTATGGCTACACCTTC
>-|-|TRBJ2-1|TRBV27
CASSYVAFYYNEQFF
TGTGCCAGCAGTTACGTGGCCTTCTACTACAATGAGCAGTTCTTC
>TRBD2|-|TRBJ2-2|TRBV5-1
CASSFSGGATGELFF
TGCGCCAGCAGCTTTAGCGGGGGGGCGACCGGGGAGCTGTTTTTT
>-|-|TRBJ1-5|TRBV30
CAWSRLGGQPQHF
TGTGCCTGGAGCCGGTTGGGGGGTCAGCCCCAGCATTTT
>-|few|TRBJ1-5|TRBV10-1
CASSGQANQPQHF
TGCGCCAGCAGTGGACAGGCTAATCAGCCCCAGCATTTT
>TRBD1|-|TRBJ2-5|TRBV5-1
CASSIRDRETQYF
TGCGCCAGCAGCATCCGGGACAGGGAAACCCAGTACTTC
>-|-|TRBJ1-3|TRBV6-5
CASSSQGTGNTIYF
TGTGCCAGCAGTTCCCAGGGAACTGGAAACACCATATATTTT
>-|-|TRBJ2-1|TRBV5-6
CASSSGLWGQFF
TGTGCCAGCAGCTCTGGACTCTGGGGGCAGTTCTTC
>-|-|TRBJ1-2|TRBV4-3
CASSQGLGGNYGYTF
TGCGCCAGCAGCCAAGGGCTAGGGGGTAACTATGGCTACACCTTC
>TRBD2|-|TRBJ2-1|TRBV7-9
CASSRTSGGGFYNEQFF
TGTGCCAGCAGCCGGACTAGCGGGGGGGGATTTTACAATGAGCAGTTCTTC
>-|-|TRBJ1-1|TRBV10-3
CATAGVNTEAFF
TGTGCCACAGCAGGGGTGAACACTGAAGCTTTCTTT
>-|-|TRBJ2-7|TRBV18
CASSPGQGISYEQYF
TGTGCCAGCTCACCAGGGCAGGGGATCTCCTACGAGCAGTACTTC
>-|-|TRBJ2-5|TRBV5-1
CASSLGGLGETQYF
TGCGCCAGCAGTTTGGGGGGGCTGGGAGAGACCCAGTACTTC
>-|once|TRBJ1-6|TRBV11-2
CASSLTGGYGSYNSPLHF
TGTGCCAGCAGCTTAACGGGCGGGTATGGCTCCTATAATTCACCCCTCCACTTT
>-|few|TRBJ2-3|TRBV9
CASSVGFQTQYF
TGTGCCAGCAGCGTAGGCTTCCAGACGCAGTATTTT
>-|-|TRBJ1-5|TRBV2
CASIQTPGAGQPQHF
TGTGCCAGCATTCAAACCCCGGGGGCAGGGCAGCCCCAGCATTTT
>TRBD1|-|TRBJ1-2|TRBV6-1
CASHTGAGPYGYTF
TGTGCCAGCCATACAGGGGCTGGACCCTATGGCTACACCTTC
>-|-|TRBJ1-1|TRBV5-3
CARSHGETGMNTEAFF
TGTGCCAGAAGCCACGGGGAGACAGGCATGAACACTGAAGCTTTCTTT
>-|-|TRBJ1-1|TRBV6-5
CASSYMTELYFF
TGTGCCAGCAGTTATATGACCGAGCTGTACTTCTTT
>TRBD1|-|TRBJ2-5|TRBV4-2
CASSQGNRGETQYF
TGTGCCAGCAGCCAGGGAAACAGGGGCGAGACCCAGTACTTC
>-|-|TRBJ1-1|TRBV5-6
CASRAGLPNTEAFF
TGTGCCAGCAGGGCGGGACTTCCTAACACTGAAGCTTTCTTT
>-|-|TRBJ2-3|TRBV11-3
CASSLGGQTDTQYF
TGTGCCAGCAGCTTGGGTGGACAGACAGATACGCAGTATTTT
>TRBD1|-|TRBJ2-7|TRBV7-2
CASSSDRAEQYF
TGTGCCAGCAGCAGCGACAGGGCCGAGCAGTACTTC
>TRBD1|-|TRBJ1-1|TRBV5-1
CASSWGQGLGNTEAFF
TGCGCCAGCAGCTGGGGACAGGGGTTGGGGAACACTGAAGCTTTCTTT
>TRBD1|-|TRBJ1-4|TRBV7-9
CASRQDRANEKLFF
TGTGCCAGCAGACAGGACAGGGCTAATGAAAAACTGTTTTTT
>-|-|TRBJ1-5|TRBV5-1
CASSLNTQAPQHF
TGCGCCAGCAGCTTGAATACCCAGGCGCCCCAGCATTTT
>-|many|TRBJ1-1|TRBV10-1
CASSESKPNTEAFF
TGCGCCAGCAGTGAGTCGAAGCCAAACACTGAAGCTTTCTTT
>-|-|TRBJ1-2|TRBV6-6
CASSSLSGGYTF
TGTGCCAGCAGTTCCCTCAGCGGTGGCTACACCTTC
>-|-|TRBJ1-1|TRBV19
CASSIRRDTEAFF
TGTGCCAGTAGTATCCGACGGGACACTGAAGCTTTCTTT
>-|-|TRBJ2-3|TRBV9
CASNGPSTDTQYF
TGTGCCAGCAATGGACCTAGCACAGATACGCAGTATTTT
>TRBD1|-|TRBJ2-1|TRBV7-2
CASSLMGRGNNEQFF
TGTGCCAGCAGCTTAATGGGCAGGGGGAACAATGAGCAGTTCTTC
>TRBD1|once|TRBJ2-2|TRBV30
CAVRGTANTGELFF
TGTGCCGTGAGAGGGACAGCGAACACCGGGGAGCTGTTTTTT
>TRBD1|few|TRBJ2-7|TRBV4-2
CASSQGQGDYEQYF
TGTGCCAGCAGCCAAGGACAGGGGGACTACGAGCAGTACTTC
>-|-|TRBJ1-2|TRBV21-1
CANYRRGNYGYTF
TGTGCCAACTACCGTAGGGGAAACTATGGCTACACCTTC
>-|-|TRBJ2-5|TRBV15
CATSGGRETQYF
TGTGCCACCAGTGGGGGGAGGGAGACCCAGTACTTC
>TRBD1|-|TRBJ1-1|TRBV7-8
CASSLGQMNTEAFF
TGTGCCAGCAGCTTGGGACAGATGAACACTGAAGCTTTCTTT
>-|once|TRBJ1-1|TRBV9
CASSPDHREDTEAFF
TGTGCCAGCAGCCCAGATCACAGGGAGGACACTGAAGCTTTCTTT
>-|-|TRBJ2-3|TRBV27
CASSLGRATDTQYF
TGTGCCAGCAGTTTAGGCAGGGCAACAGATACGCAGTATTTT
>TRBD1|-|TRBJ2-7|TRBV5-8
CASRVQGQGVYEQYF
TGTGCCAGCAGAGTACAGGGACAGGGGGTGTACGAGCAGTACTTC
>-|-|TRBJ1-5|TRBV6-6
CASSYDGGRGPQHF
TGTGCCAGCAGTTACGATGGGGGCAGAGGGCCCCAGCATTTT
>TRBD1|-|TRBJ1-5|TRBV2
CASSALAGQINQPQHF
TGTGCCAGCAGTGCATTGGCGGGACAGATAAATCAGCCCCAGCATTTT
>-|-|TRBJ1-5|TRBV2
CASNQWGDQPQHF
TGTGCCAGCAACCAGTGGGGGGATCAGCCCCAGCATTTT
>TRBD1|-|TRBJ2-7|TRBV5-5
CASSSSDRGRDEQYF
TGTGCCAGCAGCTCCTCGGACAGGGGGCGAGACGAGCAGTACTTC
>-|-|TRBJ1-2|TRBV7-9
CASSHPLAGDYGYTF
TGTGCCAGCAGCCACCCCTTGGCCGGCGACTATGGCTACACCTTC
>-|-|TRBJ2-3|TRBV19
CASSISSGHDTQYF
TGTGCCAGTAGTATATCATCCGGGCATGATACGCAGTATTTT
>TRBD2|-|TRBJ2-5|TRBV2
CASNWRGGEETQYF
TGTGCCAGCAACTGGCGGGGGGGGGAAGAGACCCAGTACTTC
>TRBD1|once|TRBJ2-6|TRBV5-1
CASSLVGQGFSGANVLTF
TGCGCCAGCAGCTTGGTTGGACAGGGGTTTTCTGGGGCCAACGTCCTGACTTTC
>-|few|TRBJ1-6|TRBV15
CATSRVGGIGSPLHF
TGTGCCACCAGCAGAGTTGGGGGGATCGGGTCACCCCTCCACTTT
>-|-|TRBJ1-5|TRBV21-1
CASSTRTGYESGRKSQPQHF
TGTGCCAGCAGCACTCGGACAGGGTACGAGTCTGGCAGAAAGAGTCAGCCCCAGCATTTT